The 22 T cell receptor beta chains reported below all come from one sample, sequenced in a study of blood T cell repertoires in COVID-19. The protocol was immunoSEQ multiplex PCR, while the TCRdb copy is restricted to in-frame clones and leaves out a portion. The table includes 650,000 to 800,000 clones, 80% to 90% detected once. Sequencing input: peripheral blood. Receptor source: a woman aged 18-35 years with acute or convalescent COVID-19.

CDR3 sequence: CASRRDRSYEQYF. The CDR3 DNA is TGTGCCAGCCGCCGGGACAGATCCTACGAGCAGTACTTC. The chain links TRBV27 to TRBJ2-7; 7 bases match TRBD1. The ends lost 8 bases at V and 1 base at J; junction bases unmatched: 5. Germline V gives CDR1 MNHEY, CDR2 SMNVEV (reference sequence). This CDR3 contains 13 residues.

This sequence joins TRBV7-2 and TRBJ1-2, with D possibly TRBD1 on 6 matching bases. This CDR3 has 15 residues. Germline CDR1 and CDR2: SGHTA and FQGNSA. V lost 4 bases and J 4 bases, leaving 16 bases between the germline ends. The DNA of the CDR3 is TGTGCCAGCAGCTCCACAGGGTCTTCGGCCTATGGCTACACCTTC. It translates to CASSSTGSSAYGYTF. Based on the CDR3 plus reference TRBV7-2 and TRBJ1-2, the full variable domain is GAGVSQSPSNKVTEKGKDVELRCDPISGHTALYWYRQSLGQGLEFLIYFQGNSAPDKSGLPSDRFSAERTGGSVSTLTIQRTQQEDSAVYLCASSSTGSSAYGYTFGSGTRLTVV.

This clone was counted only a few times. This chain uses TRBV19 with TRBJ1-1; TRBD1 matches 7 bases. The trim removed 9 bases at V and 5 bases at J, leaving 12 bases unmatched. Germline CDR1 is LNHDA and CDR2 is SQIVND (reference sequence). The CDR3 has 14 amino acids. The CDR3 loop is CASTETGVWTEAFF. The CDR3 coding sequence is TGTGCCAGCACTGAAACAGGGGTTTGGACTGAAGCTTTCTTT.

This clone was observed once. The rearrangement links TRBV10-3 to TRBJ1-3, with 9 bases lining up with TRBD1. The V gene's germline CDR1 is ENHRY and CDR2 SYGVKD. The CDR3 is made up of 14 amino acids. After removal of 6 bases from V and 6 bases from J, the junction contained 6 bases not matched to a gene. The CDR3 DNA reads as TGTGCCATCAGACCGGGACAGGGAGTAAACACCATATATTTT. Its translation is CAIRPGQGVNTIYF.

The chain links TRBV6-1 to TRBJ2-7; 10 nucleotides match TRBD2. The V segment lost 0 bases and the J segment 3 bases; nucleotides outside the gene matches: 11. Germline V gives CDR1 MNHNS, CDR2 SASEGT. The CDR3 runs 18 residues. CDR3 sequence (DNA): TGTGCCAGCAGTGAAGCGGTAGGAGCGGGGGGGAATATCTACGAGCAGTACTTC. As protein: CASSEAVGAGGNIYEQYF.

The V gene is TRBV3-1 (or the pseudogene TRBV3-2), the J gene TRBJ2-7, with 10 bases fitting TRBD1. The trim removed 2 bases at V and 7 bases at J, leaving 2 bases unmatched. The CDR3 covers 13 residues. Germline V lookup: CDR1 LGHDT, CDR2 YNNKEL (reference sequence). The CDR3 region is CASSQTDRGEQYF. The CDR3 coding sequence is TGTGCCAGCAGCCAAACGGACAGGGGGGAGCAGTACTTC.

This chain connects TRBV2 to TRBJ1-5; 7 bases are shared with TRBD1. The germline V gene encodes CDR1 SNHLY and CDR2 FYNNEI. The CDR3 is 16 residues long. V gave up 2 bases and J gave up 6 bases; unmatched junction bases: 10. The CDR3 sequence: CASSEMRQGGVQPQHF. The DNA for the CDR3 is TGTGCCAGCAGTGAAATGAGACAGGGTGGTGTTCAGCCCCAGCATTTT. The variable domain in full, completed from reference TRBV2 and TRBJ1-5, reads EPEVTQTPSHQVTQMGQEVILRCVPISNHLYFYWYRQILGQKVEFLVSFYNNEISEKSEIFDDQFSVERPDGSNFTLKIRSTKLEDSAMYFCASSEMRQGGVQPQHFGDGTRLSIL.

The rearrangement links TRBV7-3 to TRBJ2-3; 9 bases align to TRBD1. Germline lookup yields CDR1 SGHTA and CDR2 FQGTGA. The V and J ends lost 3 bases and 4 bases, in that order; junction bases with no gene match: 8. The CDR3 runs 16 residues. CDR3 sequence reads: CASSFWGQGDADTQYF. CDR3 nucleotides: TGTGCCAGCAGCTTTTGGGGACAGGGTGATGCAGATACGCAGTATTTT.

Worth noting for this clone: Other DNA sequences of this sample code for an identical CDR3. CDR3 DNA: TGTGCCACCAGTGTAGGGGCGAGCAATCAGCCCCAGCATTTT. It codes for CATSVGASNQPQHF. The chain uses TRBV24-1 and TRBJ1-5; maybe TRBD1 (5 bases). From germline, CDR1 is KGHDR and CDR2 SFDVKD. The length of the CDR3 is 14 residues. Trimming stripped 5 bases from V and 1 base from J, with 8 bases between.

The chain links TRBV19 to TRBJ1-4, with TRBD1 matching over 7 bases. Germline V gene sequence: CDR1 LNHDA, CDR2 SQIVND (reference sequence). The J segment lost 8 bases and the V segment lost 6 bases, leaving 9 bases of the junction unmatched. The CDR3 extends over 14 amino acids. DNA of the CDR3: TGTGCCAGTAGCCAGGACAGGACCTTGGAAAAACTGTTTTTT. Protein sequence: CASSQDRTLEKLFF.

The CDR3 spells CATSDPLGSGTGTNTGELFF. The CDR3 region has the DNA TGTGCCACCAGTGATCCGCTCGGCTCAGGGACAGGGACGAACACCGGGGAGCTGTTTTTT. This chain connects TRBV24-1 to TRBJ2-2; 9 nucleotides line up with TRBD1. The CDR3 runs 20 residues. Germline V gives CDR1 KGHDR, CDR2 SFDVKD. Trimming took 3 bases from V and 0 from J; bases not matched to a gene: 13.

V usage is TRBV7-2 and J usage is TRBJ1-5; no clear D. V was pared by 5 bases and J by 6 bases, with 14 bases between. The CDR3 runs to 14 residues. Looked up from germline, CDR1 is SGHTA and CDR2 is FQGNSA. The CDR3 sequence is CASSARLGAQPQHF. The CDR3 DNA is TGTGCCAGCAGCGCTCGACTGGGAGCTCAGCCCCAGCATTTT. Variable domain in full (rest from reference TRBV7-2 and TRBJ1-5): GAGVSQSPSNKVTEKGKDVELRCDPISGHTALYWYRQSLGQGLEFLIYFQGNSAPDKSGLPSDRFSAERTGGSVSTLTIQRTQQEDSAVYLCASSARLGAQPQHFGDGTRLSIL.

The chain employs TRBV6-5 and TRBJ2-3; D is perhaps TRBD2 (6 bases). V lost 2 bases, J lost 0 bases, and 12 bases lay in between. Germline V gives CDR1 MNHEY, CDR2 SVGAGI. The CDR3 consists of 16 residues. The DNA for the CDR3 is TGTGCCAGCAGTTACCACGGACTACATAGCACAGATACGCAGTATTTT. It translates to CASSYHGLHSTDTQYF.

The V call is TRBV4-1, the J call TRBJ1-4; 7 bases match TRBD1. The V gene end was trimmed by 1 base and the J gene end by 4 bases; junction bases not matched to a gene: 9. Germline CDR1 reads MGHRA; CDR2 reads YSYEKL. The CDR3 extends over 17 amino acids. In DNA form, the CDR3 reads TGCGCCAGCAGCCAAGTCGGGACAGCTCCTTTTAATGAAAAACTGTTTTTT. Its translation is CASSQVGTAPFNEKLFF.

This clone was observed a few times. The chain employs TRBV7-8 and TRBJ2-7, with D perhaps TRBD2 (5 bases). V lost 2 bases to trimming and J lost 6 bases, with 8 bases between them. The CDR3 runs to 12 residues. Germline V CDR1 and CDR2: SGHVS, FQNEAQ. CDR3 loop: CASSLSAGEQYF. CDR3 sequence (DNA): TGTGCCAGCAGCTTATCTGCGGGCGAGCAGTACTTC.

The rearrangement uses TRBV10-3 and TRBJ2-1; 9 nucleotides match TRBD1. From germline, CDR1 is ENHRY and CDR2 SYGVKD. V was clipped by 6 bases and J by 9 bases; unmatched bases: 3. This CDR3 is built from 12 residues. The CDR3 is CAISPTGGEQFF. The CDR3 nucleotides are TGTGCCATCAGCCCGACAGGGGGTGAGCAGTTCTTC.

Remarks on this clone: A far larger clone is off by one base, so a read error is likely. DNA for the CDR3: TGTGCCAGCAGCCAAGCGGGGGGGAGCTCCTACGAGCAGTACTTC. This codes for CASSQAGGSSYEQYF. V is TRBV3-1 (or the pseudogene TRBV3-2) and J is TRBJ2-7; 8 bases are a match to TRBD2. Germline loops: CDR1 LGHDT, CDR2 YNNKEL (reference sequence). The CDR3 extends over 15 amino acids. V lost 1 base and J lost 0; bases outside the gene matches: 2.

The V call is TRBV6-2 or TRBV6-3, the J call TRBJ1-2; 7 bases map to TRBD1. This CDR3 has 13 amino acids. The V gene's germline CDR1 is MNHEY and CDR2 SVGEGT. J lost 4 bases, V lost 5 bases, and 4 bases had no gene match. The CDR3 bases are TGTGCCAGCAGTGGGACAGCCGTCTATGGCTACACCTTC. This translates into CASSGTAVYGYTF.

The chain joins TRBV19 to TRBJ2-3; 7 nucleotides align to TRBD2. Germline V gene sequence: CDR1 LNHDA, CDR2 SQIVND (reference sequence). This CDR3 spans 17 amino acids. Losses at the gene ends were 5 bases for V and 5 bases for J; bases not matched to a gene: 16. As DNA, the CDR3 is TGTGCCAGTAGTCTAGGTTACCCTAGCGGATCGGTAGATACGCAGTATTTT. The encoded protein is CASSLGYPSGSVDTQYF.

In its sample, this clone was seen a few times. The chain joins TRBV7-9 to TRBJ1-2; 8 nucleotides match TRBD1. The CDR3 extends over 18 amino acids. V lost 5 bases and J lost 0; bases outside the gene matches: 14. The germline V gene has CDR1 SEHNR and CDR2 FQNEAQ (reference sequence). DNA of the CDR3: TGTGCCAGCAGCATACCCCGGGACAGGAGCTTTACTAACTATGGCTACACCTTC. This translates into CASSIPRDRSFTNYGYTF.

This clone was found a few times. CDR3 DNA sequence: TGTGCCAGCTCCCAGCGGGGGTTTAATAACTATGGCTACACCTTC. Translation: CASSQRGFNNYGYTF. The chain links TRBV4-2 to TRBJ1-2; possibly TRBD1 for D (5 bases). The CDR3 is 15 residues long. Germline lookup yields CDR1 LGHNA and CDR2 YNFKEQ. V was clipped by 8 bases and J by 1 base, with 17 bases between them.

This chain joins TRBV5-8 and TRBJ1-4, with 7 bases aligning to TRBD1. V shed 4 bases, J shed 4 bases, and the junction held 22 bases outside the gene matches. This CDR3 is built from 20 residues. Germline loops: CDR1 SGHTS, CDR2 YDEGEE. This CDR3 reads CASSPRDSALWARYNEKLFF. CDR3 DNA sequence: TGTGCCAGCAGCCCACGGGACAGCGCACTCTGGGCCCGTTATAATGAAAAACTGTTTTTT.